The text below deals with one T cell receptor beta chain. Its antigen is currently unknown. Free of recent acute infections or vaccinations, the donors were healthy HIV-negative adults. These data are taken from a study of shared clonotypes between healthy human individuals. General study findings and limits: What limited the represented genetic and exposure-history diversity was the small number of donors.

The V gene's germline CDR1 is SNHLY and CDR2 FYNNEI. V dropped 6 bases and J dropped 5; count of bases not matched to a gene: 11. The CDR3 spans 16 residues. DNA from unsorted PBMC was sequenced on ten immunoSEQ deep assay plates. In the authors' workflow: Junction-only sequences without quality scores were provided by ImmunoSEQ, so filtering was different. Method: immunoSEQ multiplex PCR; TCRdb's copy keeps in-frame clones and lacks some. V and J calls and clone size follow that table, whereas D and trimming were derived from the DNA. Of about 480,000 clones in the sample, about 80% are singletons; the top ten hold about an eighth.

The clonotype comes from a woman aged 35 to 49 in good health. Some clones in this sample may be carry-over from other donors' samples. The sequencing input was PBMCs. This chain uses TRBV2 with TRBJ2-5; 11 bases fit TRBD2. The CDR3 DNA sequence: TGTGCCAGCAGGAAGATTAGCGGGAGGGCCTTGGAGACCCAGTACTTC. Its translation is CASRKISGRALETQYF.